Sequencing of this T cell receptor (beta chain) was carried out in a study of blood T cell repertoires in COVID-19. Trimming took 5 bases from V and 8 from J; bases not matched to a gene: 6. The CDR3 loop spans 14 amino acids. Germline lookup yields CDR1 SEHNR and CDR2 FQNEAQ (reference sequence). This clone was recorded a few times. In the same sample, other DNA sequences code for this CDR3. Profiled with immunoSEQ multiplex PCR; TCRdb holds only in-frame clones, not every one. The repertoire holds about 180,000 clones, with 84% as singletons. This chain links TRBV7-9 with TRBJ1-4; 9 nucleotides match TRBD1. Sequenced: PBMCs or T cells enriched from blood (not recorded which). The sequence derives from a man in his forties or fifties who had recovered from COVID-19. The CDR3 here is CASSQGQGREKLFF. DNA of the CDR3: TGTGCCAGCAGCCAGGGACAGGGAAGGGAAAAACTGTTTTTT.